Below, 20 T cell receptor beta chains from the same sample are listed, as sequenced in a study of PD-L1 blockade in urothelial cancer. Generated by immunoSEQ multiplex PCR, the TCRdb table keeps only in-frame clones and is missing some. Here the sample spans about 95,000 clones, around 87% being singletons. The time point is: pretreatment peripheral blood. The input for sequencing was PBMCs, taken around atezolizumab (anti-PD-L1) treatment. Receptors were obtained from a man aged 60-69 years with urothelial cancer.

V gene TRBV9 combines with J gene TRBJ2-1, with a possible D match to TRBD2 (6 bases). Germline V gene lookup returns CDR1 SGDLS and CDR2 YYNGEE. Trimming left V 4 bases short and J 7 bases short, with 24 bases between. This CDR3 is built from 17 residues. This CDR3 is CASSTLERDLSPNEQFF. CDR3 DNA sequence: TGTGCCAGCAGCACCCTAGAACGGGACTTATCACCGAATGAGCAGTTCTTC.

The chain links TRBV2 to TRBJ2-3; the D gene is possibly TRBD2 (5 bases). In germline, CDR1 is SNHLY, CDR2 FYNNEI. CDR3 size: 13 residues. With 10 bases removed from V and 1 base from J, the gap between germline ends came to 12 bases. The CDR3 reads CATQLERTDTQYF. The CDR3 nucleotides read TGTGCCACCCAACTAGAGCGCACAGATACGCAGTATTTT.

The CDR3 spells CATSKSDRAYHYGYTF. As DNA, the CDR3 is TGTGCCACCAGCAAATCTGACAGGGCCTACCACTATGGCTACACCTTC. The chain carries TRBV15 and TRBJ1-2, with 7 nucleotides matching TRBD1. The germline V gene has CDR1 LNHNV and CDR2 YYDKDF (reference sequence). The CDR3 runs 16 residues. V lost 4 bases, J lost 3 bases, and 11 bases stayed unmatched.

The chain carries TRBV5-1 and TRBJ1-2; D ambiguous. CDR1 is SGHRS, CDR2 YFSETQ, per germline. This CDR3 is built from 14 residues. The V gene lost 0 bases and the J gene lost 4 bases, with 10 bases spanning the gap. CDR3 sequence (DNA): TGCGCCAGCAGCTTGGATGGCGGTCTCTATGGCTACACCTTC. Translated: CASSLDGGLYGYTF. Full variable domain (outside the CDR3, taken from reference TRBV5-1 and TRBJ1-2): KAGVTQTPRYLIKTRGQQVTLSCSPISGHRSVSWYQQTPGQGLQFLFEYFSETQRNKGNFPGRFSGRQFSNSRSEMNVSTLELGDSALYLCASSLDGGLYGYTFGSGTRLTVV.

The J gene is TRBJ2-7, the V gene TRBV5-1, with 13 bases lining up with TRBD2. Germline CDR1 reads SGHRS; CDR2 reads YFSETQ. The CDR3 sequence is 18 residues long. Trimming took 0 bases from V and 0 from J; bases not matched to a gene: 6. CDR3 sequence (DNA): TGCGCCAGCAGCTTGGGTGGACTAGCGGGAGAAAGCTCCTACGAGCAGTACTTC. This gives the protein CASSLGGLAGESSYEQYF.

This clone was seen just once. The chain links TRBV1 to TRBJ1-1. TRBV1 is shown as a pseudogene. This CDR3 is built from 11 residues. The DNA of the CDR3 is TGCACCTCGGAGGGGTTCACTGAAGCTTTCTTT. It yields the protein CTSEGFTEAFF.

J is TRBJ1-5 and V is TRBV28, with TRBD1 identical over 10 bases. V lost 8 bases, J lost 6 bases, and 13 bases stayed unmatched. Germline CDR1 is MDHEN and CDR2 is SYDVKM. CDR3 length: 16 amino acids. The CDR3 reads CASWTVGQGVAQPQHF. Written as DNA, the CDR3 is TGTGCCAGCTGGACGGTTGGACAGGGGGTGGCTCAGCCCCAGCATTTT.

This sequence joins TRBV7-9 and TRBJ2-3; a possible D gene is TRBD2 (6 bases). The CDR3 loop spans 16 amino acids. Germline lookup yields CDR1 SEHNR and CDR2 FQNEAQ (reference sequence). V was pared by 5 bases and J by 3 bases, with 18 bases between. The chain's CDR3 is CASSPLNGGGTDTQYF. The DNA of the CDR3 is TGTGCCAGCAGCCCCCTGAACGGGGGAGGAACAGATACGCAGTATTTT.

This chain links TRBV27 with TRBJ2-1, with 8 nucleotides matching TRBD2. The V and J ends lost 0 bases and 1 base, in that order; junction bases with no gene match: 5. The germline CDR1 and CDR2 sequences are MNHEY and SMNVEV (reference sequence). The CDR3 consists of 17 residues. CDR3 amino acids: CASSLSNRGGSYNEQFF. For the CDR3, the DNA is TGTGCCAGCAGTTTATCGAATCGCGGGGGGTCCTACAATGAGCAGTTCTTC.

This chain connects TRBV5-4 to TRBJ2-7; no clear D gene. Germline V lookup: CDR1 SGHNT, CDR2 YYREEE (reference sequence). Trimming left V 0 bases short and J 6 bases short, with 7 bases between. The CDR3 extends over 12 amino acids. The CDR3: CASSLARSEQYF. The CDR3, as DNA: TGTGCCAGCAGCTTGGCCCGGAGCGAGCAGTACTTC. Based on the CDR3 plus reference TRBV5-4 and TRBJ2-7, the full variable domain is ETGVTQSPTHLIKTRGQQVTLRCSSQSGHNTVSWYQQALGQGPQFIFQYYREEENGRGNFPPRFSGLQFPNYSSELNVNALELDDSALYLCASSLARSEQYFGPGTRLTVT.

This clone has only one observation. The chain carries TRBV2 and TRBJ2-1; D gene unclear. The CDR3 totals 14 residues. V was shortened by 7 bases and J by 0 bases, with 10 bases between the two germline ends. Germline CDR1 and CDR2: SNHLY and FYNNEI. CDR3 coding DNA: TGTGCCAGCATACAGATCCTCTCCTACAATGAGCAGTTCTTC. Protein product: CASIQILSYNEQFF.

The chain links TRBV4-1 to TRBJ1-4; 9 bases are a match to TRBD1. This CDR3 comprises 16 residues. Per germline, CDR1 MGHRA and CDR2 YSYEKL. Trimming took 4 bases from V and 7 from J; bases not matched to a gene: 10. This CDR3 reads CASSRVIQGAVEKLFF. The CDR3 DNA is TGCGCCAGCAGCCGCGTTATACAGGGGGCGGTTGAAAAACTGTTTTTT.

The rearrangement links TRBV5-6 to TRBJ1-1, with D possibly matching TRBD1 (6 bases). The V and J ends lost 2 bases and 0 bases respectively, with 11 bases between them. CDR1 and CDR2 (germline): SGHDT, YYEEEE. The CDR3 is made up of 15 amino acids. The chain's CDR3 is CASSFQGTLNTEAFF. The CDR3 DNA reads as TGTGCCAGCAGCTTCCAAGGGACATTGAACACTGAAGCTTTCTTT.

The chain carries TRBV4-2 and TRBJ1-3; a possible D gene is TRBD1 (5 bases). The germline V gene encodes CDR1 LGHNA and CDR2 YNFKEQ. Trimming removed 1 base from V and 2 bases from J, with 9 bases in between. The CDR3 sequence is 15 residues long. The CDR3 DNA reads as TGTGCCAGCAGCCAAGGGGGCAGGGCTGGAAACACCATATATTTT. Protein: CASSQGGRAGNTIYF.

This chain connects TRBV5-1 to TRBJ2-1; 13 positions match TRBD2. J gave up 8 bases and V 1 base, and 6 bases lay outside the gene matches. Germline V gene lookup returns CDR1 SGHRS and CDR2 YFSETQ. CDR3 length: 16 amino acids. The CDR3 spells CASSLSGTSGADEQFF. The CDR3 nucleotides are TGCGCCAGCAGCTTGTCCGGGACTAGCGGGGCGGATGAGCAGTTCTTC.

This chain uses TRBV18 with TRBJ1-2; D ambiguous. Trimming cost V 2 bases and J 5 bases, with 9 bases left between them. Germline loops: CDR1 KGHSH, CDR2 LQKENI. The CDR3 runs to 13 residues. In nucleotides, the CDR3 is TGTGCCAGCTCACCAACAGACCATTATGGCTACACCTTC. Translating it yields CASSPTDHYGYTF. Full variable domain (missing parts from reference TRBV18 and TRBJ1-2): NAGVMQNPRHLVRRRGQEARLRCSPMKGHSHVYWYRQLPEEGLKFMVYLQKENIIDESGMPKERFSAEFPKEGPSILRIQQVVRGDSAAYFCASSPTDHYGYTFGSGTRLTVV.

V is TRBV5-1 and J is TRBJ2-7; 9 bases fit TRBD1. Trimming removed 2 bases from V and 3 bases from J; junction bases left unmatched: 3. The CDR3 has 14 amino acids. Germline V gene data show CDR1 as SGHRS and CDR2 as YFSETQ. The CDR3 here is CASSFGTGHYEQYF. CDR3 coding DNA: TGCGCCAGCAGCTTCGGGACAGGGCACTACGAGCAGTACTTC.

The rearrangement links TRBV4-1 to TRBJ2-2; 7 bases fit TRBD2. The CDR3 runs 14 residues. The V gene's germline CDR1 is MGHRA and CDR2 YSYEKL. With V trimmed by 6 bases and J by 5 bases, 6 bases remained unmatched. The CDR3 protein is CASSPREGTGELFF. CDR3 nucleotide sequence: TGCGCCAGCAGTCCCAGGGAGGGGACCGGGGAGCTGTTTTTT.

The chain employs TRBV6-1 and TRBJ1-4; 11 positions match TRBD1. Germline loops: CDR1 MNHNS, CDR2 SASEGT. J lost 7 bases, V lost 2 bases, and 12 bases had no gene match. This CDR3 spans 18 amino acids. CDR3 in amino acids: CASSETRTGGSQGEKLFF. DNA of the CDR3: TGTGCCAGCAGTGAAACCCGGACAGGGGGCAGTCAGGGTGAAAAACTGTTTTTT.

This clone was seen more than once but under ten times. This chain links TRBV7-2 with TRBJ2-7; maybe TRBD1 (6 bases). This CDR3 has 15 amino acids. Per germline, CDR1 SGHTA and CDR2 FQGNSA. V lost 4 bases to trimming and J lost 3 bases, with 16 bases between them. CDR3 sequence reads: CASSWSRGSNYEQYF. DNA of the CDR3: TGTGCCAGCAGCTGGTCGAGGGGGTCAAACTACGAGCAGTACTTC.